The present TCR beta chain was sequenced within a study of shared clonotypes between healthy human individuals. Repertoires were generated with immunoSEQ multiplex PCR, while TCRdb's copy carries only in-frame clones and drops some. The sample yields roughly 2.2 million clones, 90% to 95% seen once. CDR1 MNHEY and CDR2 SVGAGI come from the germline V gene. With V trimmed by 4 bases and J by 8 bases, 10 bases remained unmatched. The CDR3 contains 15 residues. Material: naive CD4+ T cells from PBMCs. As for subset: CD45RA+ positively selected. V and J are TRBV6-5 and TRBJ1-4; TRBD1 matches 7 bases. The origin of this receptor is a man aged 18 to 35 in good health. Some clones in this sample may be carry-over from other donors' samples. The CDR3 DNA follows: TGTGCCAGCAGTTTCTCGACAGGGAGGTGGGAAAAACTGTTTTTT. Translation: CASSFSTGRWEKLFF.